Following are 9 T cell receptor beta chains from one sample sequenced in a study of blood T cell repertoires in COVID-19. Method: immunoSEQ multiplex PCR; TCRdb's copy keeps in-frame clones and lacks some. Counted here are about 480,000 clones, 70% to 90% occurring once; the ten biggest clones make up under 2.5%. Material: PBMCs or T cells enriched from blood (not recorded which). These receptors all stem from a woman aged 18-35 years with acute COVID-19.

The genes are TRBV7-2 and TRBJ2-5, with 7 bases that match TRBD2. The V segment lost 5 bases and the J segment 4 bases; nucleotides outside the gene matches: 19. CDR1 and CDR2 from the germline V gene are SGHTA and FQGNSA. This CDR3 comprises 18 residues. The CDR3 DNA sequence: TGTGCCAGCAGCCTCTTAGCGGGCAACCGAGCGAACAGAGAGACCCAGTACTTC. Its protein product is CASSLLAGNRANRETQYF.

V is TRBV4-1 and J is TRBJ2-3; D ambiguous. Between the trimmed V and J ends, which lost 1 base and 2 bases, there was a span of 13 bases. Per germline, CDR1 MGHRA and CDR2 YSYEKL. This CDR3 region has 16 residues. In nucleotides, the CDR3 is TGCGCCAGCAGCCAAGGGTACCACAACCCCACAGATACGCAGTATTTT. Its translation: CASSQGYHNPTDTQYF.

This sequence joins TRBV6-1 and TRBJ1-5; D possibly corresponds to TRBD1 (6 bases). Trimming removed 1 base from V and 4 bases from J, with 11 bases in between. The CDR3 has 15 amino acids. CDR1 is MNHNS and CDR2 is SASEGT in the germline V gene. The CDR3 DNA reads TGTGCCAGCAGTGAAGGGACAGTCCCAAATCAGCCCCAGCATTTT. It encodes CASSEGTVPNQPQHF.

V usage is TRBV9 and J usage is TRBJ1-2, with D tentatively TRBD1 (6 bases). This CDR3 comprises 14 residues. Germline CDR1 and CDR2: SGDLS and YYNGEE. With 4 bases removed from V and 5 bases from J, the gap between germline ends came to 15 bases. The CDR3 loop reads CASSPNQGNYGYTF. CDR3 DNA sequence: TGTGCCAGCAGCCCAAATCAGGGGAATTATGGCTACACCTTC.

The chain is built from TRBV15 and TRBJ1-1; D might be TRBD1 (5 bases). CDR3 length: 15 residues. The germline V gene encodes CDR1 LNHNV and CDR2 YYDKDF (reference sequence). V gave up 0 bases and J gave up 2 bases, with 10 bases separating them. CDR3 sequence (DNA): TGTGCCACCAGCAGAGAGTCCCAGGGAAACACTGAAGCTTTCTTT. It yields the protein CATSRESQGNTEAFF.

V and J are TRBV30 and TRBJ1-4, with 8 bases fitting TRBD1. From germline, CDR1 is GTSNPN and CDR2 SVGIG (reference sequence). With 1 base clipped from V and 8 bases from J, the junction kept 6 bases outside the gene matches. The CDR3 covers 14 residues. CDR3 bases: TGTGCCTGGAGTGCTCAGGGGGCTGGGGAAAAACTGTTTTTT. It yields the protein CAWSAQGAGEKLFF.

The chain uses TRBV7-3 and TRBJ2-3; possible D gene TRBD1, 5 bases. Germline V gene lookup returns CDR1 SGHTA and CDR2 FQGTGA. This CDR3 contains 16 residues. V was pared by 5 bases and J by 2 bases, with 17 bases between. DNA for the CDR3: TGTGCCAGCAGCAAAAACCCAGGGTTCTACACAGATACGCAGTATTTT. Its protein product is CASSKNPGFYTDTQYF. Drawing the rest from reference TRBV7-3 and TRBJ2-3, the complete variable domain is GAGVSQTPSNKVTEKGKYVELRCDPISGHTALYWYRQSLGQGPEFLIYFQGTGAADDSGLPNDRFFAVRPEGSVSTLKIQRTERGDSAVYLCASSKNPGFYTDTQYFGPGTRLTVL.

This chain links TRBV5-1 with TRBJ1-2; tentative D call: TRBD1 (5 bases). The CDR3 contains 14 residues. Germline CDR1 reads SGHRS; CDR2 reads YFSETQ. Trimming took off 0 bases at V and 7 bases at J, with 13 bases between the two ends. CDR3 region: CASSLGQRGSGYTF. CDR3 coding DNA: TGCGCCAGCAGCTTGGGTCAACGGGGGAGTGGCTACACCTTC.

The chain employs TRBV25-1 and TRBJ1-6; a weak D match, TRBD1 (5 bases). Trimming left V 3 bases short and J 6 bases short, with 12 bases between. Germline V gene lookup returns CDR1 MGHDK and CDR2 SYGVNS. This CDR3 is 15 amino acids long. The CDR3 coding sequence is TGTGCCAGCAGTGACTCGTACAGGAGTAATTCACCCCTCCACTTT. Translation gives CASSDSYRSNSPLHF.